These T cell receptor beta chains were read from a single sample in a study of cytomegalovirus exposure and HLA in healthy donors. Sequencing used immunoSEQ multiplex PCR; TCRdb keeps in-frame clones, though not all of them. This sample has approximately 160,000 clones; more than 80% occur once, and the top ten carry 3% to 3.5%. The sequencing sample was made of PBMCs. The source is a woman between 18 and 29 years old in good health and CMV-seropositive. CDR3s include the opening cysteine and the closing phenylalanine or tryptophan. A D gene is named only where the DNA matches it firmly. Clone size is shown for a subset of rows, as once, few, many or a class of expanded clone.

cdr3_aa: CASSPTQVSYEQYF
cdr3_nt: TGTGCCAGCAGCCCAACCCAGGTTTCCTACGAGCAGTACTTC
d_call: NA
v_call: TRBV11-2
j_call: TRBJ2-7
clone_size: NA

cdr3_aa: CASSSFSGGTDTQYF
cdr3_nt: TGTGCCAGCAGCTCTTTTAGCGGGGGCACAGATACGCAGTATTTT
d_call: TRBD2
v_call: TRBV5-6
j_call: TRBJ2-3
clone_size: NA

cdr3_aa: CASSFSGTSGNEQYF
cdr3_nt: TGTGCCAGCAGTTTTTCCGGGACTAGCGGGAACGAGCAGTACTTC
d_call: TRBD2
v_call: TRBV6-6
j_call: TRBJ2-7
clone_size: NA

cdr3_aa: CASSPGDYGYTF
cdr3_nt: TGTGCCAGCAGCCCGGGAGATTATGGCTACACCTTC
d_call: NA
v_call: TRBV5-4
j_call: TRBJ1-2
clone_size: NA

cdr3_aa: CASALLRETQYF
cdr3_nt: TGTGCCAGCGCCTTGCTCCGGGAGACCCAGTACTTC
d_call: NA
v_call: TRBV6-5
j_call: TRBJ2-5
clone_size: NA

cdr3_aa: CASSFRTGDGYTF
cdr3_nt: TGTGCCAGCAGTTTCCGGACAGGGGATGGCTACACCTTC
d_call: TRBD1
v_call: TRBV27
j_call: TRBJ1-2
clone_size: NA

cdr3_aa: CASSPTKVANIQYF
cdr3_nt: TGTGCCAGCAGCCCGACTAAAGTGGCGAACATTCAGTACTTC
d_call: NA
v_call: TRBV13
j_call: TRBJ2-4
clone_size: NA

cdr3_aa: CASSLGEDTEAFF
cdr3_nt: TGTGCCAGCAGCTTGGGGGAGGACACTGAAGCTTTCTTT
d_call: NA
v_call: TRBV5-6
j_call: TRBJ1-1
clone_size: NA

cdr3_aa: CASSLSGQGSNQPQHF
cdr3_nt: TGTGCCAGCAGTTTATCTGGGCAGGGGAGCAATCAGCCCCAGCATTTT
d_call: NA
v_call: TRBV28
j_call: TRBJ1-5
clone_size: NA

cdr3_aa: CASSPQGPGSSETQYF
cdr3_nt: TGTGCCAGCAGTCCTCAGGGCCCGGGCAGCTCCGAGACCCAGTACTTC
d_call: NA
v_call: TRBV27
j_call: TRBJ2-5
clone_size: NA

cdr3_aa: CASSKDDFTAYEQYF
cdr3_nt: TGTGCCAGCAGCAAAGATGACTTTACCGCCTACGAGCAGTACTTC
d_call: NA
v_call: TRBV21-1
j_call: TRBJ2-7
clone_size: NA

cdr3_aa: CASSSGRATDTQYF
cdr3_nt: TGTGCCAGCAGTAGCGGGAGGGCCACAGATACGCAGTATTTT
d_call: TRBD2
v_call: TRBV6-4
j_call: TRBJ2-3
clone_size: NA

cdr3_aa: CASSLMAWETQYF
cdr3_nt: TGTGCCAGTAGTTTGATGGCTTGGGAGACCCAGTACTTC
d_call: NA
v_call: TRBV19
j_call: TRBJ2-5
clone_size: once

cdr3_aa: CASSTGLQSGYTF
cdr3_nt: TGTGCCAGCAGTACAGGTCTCCAAAGTGGCTACACCTTC
d_call: NA
v_call: TRBV6-6
j_call: TRBJ1-2
clone_size: NA

cdr3_aa: CASMRTRAGYEQYF
cdr3_nt: TGTGCCAGCATGAGGACCAGGGCTGGTTACGAGCAGTACTTC
d_call: NA
v_call: TRBV11-2
j_call: TRBJ2-7
clone_size: NA

cdr3_aa: CASSLTLLAGANTGELFF
cdr3_nt: TGTGCCAGCAGTTTAACCCTGCTAGCGGGGGCGAACACCGGGGAGCTGTTTTTT
d_call: TRBD2
v_call: TRBV27
j_call: TRBJ2-2
clone_size: NA

cdr3_aa: CASCVQAEQYF
cdr3_nt: TGTGCCAGCTGTGTCCAAGCCGAGCAGTACTTC
d_call: NA
v_call: TRBV2
j_call: TRBJ2-7
clone_size: NA

cdr3_aa: CASSPASGTEAFF
cdr3_nt: TGTGCCAGCAGCCCTGCGTCGGGCACTGAAGCTTTCTTT
d_call: NA
v_call: TRBV7-9
j_call: TRBJ1-1
clone_size: NA

cdr3_aa: CASSVNSAGELFF
cdr3_nt: TGTGCCAGCTCAGTTAATAGCGCCGGGGAGCTGTTTTTT
d_call: NA
v_call: TRBV18
j_call: TRBJ2-2
clone_size: NA

cdr3_aa: CASSLLGGRGPDTQYF
cdr3_nt: TGTGCCAGCAGCTTACTGGGCGGGAGAGGCCCAGATACGCAGTATTTT
d_call: TRBD2
v_call: TRBV7-3
j_call: TRBJ2-3
clone_size: once

cdr3_aa: CASSLGLVSGRAVDTQYF
cdr3_nt: TGTGCCAGCAGCTTAGGCTTGGTTAGCGGGAGGGCCGTTGATACGCAGTATTTT
d_call: TRBD2
v_call: TRBV13
j_call: TRBJ2-3
clone_size: NA

cdr3_aa: CTSSHWTSGDSNTGELFF
cdr3_nt: TGCACCAGCAGCCATTGGACTAGCGGAGACTCGAACACCGGGGAGCTGTTTTTT
d_call: NA
v_call: TRBV1
j_call: TRBJ2-2
clone_size: NA

cdr3_aa: CASSEEGGPQPQHF
cdr3_nt: TGTGCCAGCAGTGAGGAAGGGGGTCCTCAGCCCCAGCATTTT
d_call: NA
v_call: TRBV6-1
j_call: TRBJ1-5
clone_size: NA

cdr3_aa: CASSKGQGARVRNEQYF
cdr3_nt: TGTGCCAGCAGCAAGGGACAGGGGGCTAGAGTTAGAAACGAGCAGTACTTC
d_call: TRBD1
v_call: TRBV5-4
j_call: TRBJ2-7
clone_size: NA

cdr3_aa: CASRAGGPPTDTQYF
cdr3_nt: TGTGCCAGCCGGGCAGGGGGGCCACCCACAGATACGCAGTATTTT
d_call: NA
v_call: TRBV11-2
j_call: TRBJ2-3
clone_size: NA

cdr3_aa: CASSLFSGGDLAKNIQYF
cdr3_nt: TGTGCCAGCAGCTTGTTTTCAGGGGGCGATCTAGCCAAAAACATTCAGTACTTC
d_call: TRBD1
v_call: TRBV5-6
j_call: TRBJ2-4
clone_size: NA

cdr3_aa: CASSSGTSGTNEQFF
cdr3_nt: TGTGCCAGCAGCTCCGGGACTAGCGGGACCAATGAGCAGTTCTTC
d_call: TRBD2
v_call: TRBV6-5
j_call: TRBJ2-1
clone_size: NA

cdr3_aa: CASSLSTSTDTQYF
cdr3_nt: TGTGCCAGCAGTTTATCCACTAGCACAGATACGCAGTATTTT
d_call: NA
v_call: TRBV27
j_call: TRBJ2-3
clone_size: NA

cdr3_aa: CAVMSGGQVYGYTF
cdr3_nt: TGTGCCGTCATGTCGGGGGGCCAGGTCTATGGCTACACCTTC
d_call: NA
v_call: TRBV28
j_call: TRBJ1-2
clone_size: once

cdr3_aa: CASSEAVTVSNYGYTF
cdr3_nt: TGTGCCAGCAGTGAAGCGGTTACAGTATCTAACTATGGCTACACCTTC
d_call: NA
v_call: TRBV6-1
j_call: TRBJ1-2
clone_size: NA

cdr3_aa: CASSSLANEQYF
cdr3_nt: TGTGCCAGCAGCTCCTTAGCCAACGAGCAGTACTTC
d_call: NA
v_call: TRBV7-2
j_call: TRBJ2-7
clone_size: NA

cdr3_aa: CASSLVRGGGYEQYF
cdr3_nt: TGTGCCAGCAGCTTGGTTAGGGGCGGGGGCTACGAGCAGTACTTC
d_call: TRBD2
v_call: TRBV5-4
j_call: TRBJ2-7
clone_size: NA